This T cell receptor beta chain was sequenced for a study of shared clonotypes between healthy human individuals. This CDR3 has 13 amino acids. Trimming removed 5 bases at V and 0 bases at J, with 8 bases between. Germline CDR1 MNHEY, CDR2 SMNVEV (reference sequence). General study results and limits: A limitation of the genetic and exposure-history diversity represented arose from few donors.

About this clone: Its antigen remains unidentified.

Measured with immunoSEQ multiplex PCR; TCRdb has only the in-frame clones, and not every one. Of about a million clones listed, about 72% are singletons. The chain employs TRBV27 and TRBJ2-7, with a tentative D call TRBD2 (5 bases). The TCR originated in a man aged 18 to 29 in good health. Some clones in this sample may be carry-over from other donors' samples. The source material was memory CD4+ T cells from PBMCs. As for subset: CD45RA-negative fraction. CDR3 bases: TGTGCCAGCAGTCCGGGGTTCTCCTACGAGCAGTACTTC. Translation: CASSPGFSYEQYF.